This T cell receptor beta chain was observed in a study of cytomegalovirus exposure and HLA in healthy donors. This CDR3 has 19 amino acids. The trim removed 0 bases at V and 6 bases at J, leaving 17 bases unmatched. Per germline, CDR1 MNHNS and CDR2 SASEGT. PCR was performed using 60 Vbeta and 13 Jbeta primers. TCRdb's copy holds only in-frame clones and misses some; the assay was immunoSEQ multiplex PCR. The profile shows 200,000 or so clones, less than 85% of them singletons. The sequenced material came from PBMCs. This chain uses TRBV6-1 with TRBJ1-5; 7 bases fit TRBD1. The TCR was taken from a man between 18 and 35 years old in good health and CMV-seronegative. CDR3 region: CASSEAGGMWSGVSQPQHF. For the CDR3, the DNA is TGTGCCAGCAGTGAAGCAGGGGGCATGTGGAGTGGAGTAAGTCAGCCCCAGCATTTT.